The rows below give T cell receptor beta chains drawn from one sample of a study of PD-1 blockade in classical Hodgkin lymphoma. Profiled with immunoSEQ multiplex PCR; TCRdb holds only in-frame clones, not every one. The sample yields approximately 70,000 clones, over 90% seen once. The specimen sequenced was peripheral blood mononuclear cells (PBMCs). These receptors all come from a human donor with classical Hodgkin lymphoma. CDR3s include the opening cysteine and the closing phenylalanine or tryptophan. The D gene is left open where the match is weak. Clone size is stated in some rows and not others, as once, few, many or a class when expanded.

J gene: TRBJ1-2
D gene: -
V gene: TRBV28
clone size: -
CDR3 DNA: TGTGCCAGCAGTTTAGGCCAATCACTCTTCGTGGGGGACGCTGGGTATGGCTACACCTTC
CDR3 protein: CASSLGQSLFVGDAGYGYTF

J gene: TRBJ1-3
D gene: -
V gene: TRBV5-1
clone size: -
CDR3 DNA: TGCGCCAGCAGCGTCGCCCTACAGGGATTTGCTGGAAACACCATATATTTT
CDR3 protein: CASSVALQGFAGNTIYF

J gene: TRBJ1-1
D gene: TRBD1
V gene: TRBV18
clone size: medium-sized
CDR3 DNA: TGTGCCAGCTCAAAATCCGGGACAGCGAACACTGAAGCTTTCTTT
CDR3 protein: CASSKSGTANTEAFF

J gene: TRBJ2-3
D gene: -
V gene: TRBV29-1
clone size: -
CDR3 DNA: TGCAGCGTTGAGGGTAGCACAGATACGCAGTATTTT
CDR3 protein: CSVEGSTDTQYF

J gene: TRBJ1-5
D gene: -
V gene: TRBV30
clone size: -
CDR3 DNA: TGTGCCTGGAGGGGCGAGTTAGGGCAGCCCCAGCATTTT
CDR3 protein: CAWRGELGQPQHF

J gene: TRBJ2-2
D gene: TRBD2
V gene: TRBV7-2
clone size: -
CDR3 DNA: TGTGCCAGCAGCCTTACTAGCGGGAGACACACCGGGGAGCTGTTTTTT
CDR3 protein: CASSLTSGRHTGELFF

J gene: TRBJ1-5
D gene: -
V gene: TRBV6-4
clone size: few
CDR3 DNA: TGTGCCAGCAGTGACAAGCCGGAGGGATCCAATCAGCCCCAGCATTTT
CDR3 protein: CASSDKPEGSNQPQHF

J gene: TRBJ2-7
D gene: -
V gene: TRBV15
clone size: -
CDR3 DNA: TGTGCCACCAGCAGAGCCCCCCACGGACTAGCAGGGGGAGAGCAGTACTTC
CDR3 protein: CATSRAPHGLAGGEQYF

J gene: TRBJ2-7
D gene: TRBD1
V gene: TRBV7-3
clone size: -
CDR3 DNA: TGTGCCAGCAGCCCGGACAGGTCCTACGAGCAGTACTTC
CDR3 protein: CASSPDRSYEQYF

J gene: TRBJ2-3
D gene: TRBD2
V gene: TRBV5-4
clone size: -
CDR3 DNA: TGTGCCAGCAGCTTGCTAGCGGGGGGTGGCACAGATACGCAGTATTTT
CDR3 protein: CASSLLAGGGTDTQYF

J gene: TRBJ2-3
D gene: -
V gene: TRBV18
clone size: -
CDR3 DNA: TGTGCCAGCTCACCATTACCTAGCACAGATACGCAGTATTTT
CDR3 protein: CASSPLPSTDTQYF

J gene: TRBJ2-1
D gene: -
V gene: TRBV5-1
clone size: -
CDR3 DNA: TGCGCCAGCAGCCCGGTTCGGAGCTCCTACAATGAGCAGTTCTTC
CDR3 protein: CASSPVRSSYNEQFF

J gene: TRBJ2-1
D gene: -
V gene: TRBV6-6
clone size: -
CDR3 DNA: TGTGCCAGCAGTAGCCCGAGAGCGGAGCACTACAATGAGCAGTTCTTC
CDR3 protein: CASSSPRAEHYNEQFF

J gene: TRBJ2-1
D gene: -
V gene: TRBV6-4
clone size: -
CDR3 DNA: TGTGCCAGCAGTGTTGAGGCTACATCCTACAATGAGCAGTTCTTC
CDR3 protein: CASSVEATSYNEQFF

J gene: TRBJ2-7
D gene: TRBD1
V gene: TRBV7-2
clone size: -
CDR3 DNA: TGTGCCAGCAGCTGGACAGGGGGCCATTACGAGCAGTACTTC
CDR3 protein: CASSWTGGHYEQYF

J gene: TRBJ2-7
D gene: TRBD1
V gene: TRBV15
clone size: once
CDR3 DNA: TGTGCCACCAGAACGGACAGGGGCAGGGGCGAGCAGTACTTC
CDR3 protein: CATRTDRGRGEQYF

J gene: TRBJ1-6
D gene: -
V gene: TRBV9
clone size: once
CDR3 DNA: TGTGCCAGCAGCGTAGACAGCTCCTATAATTCACCCCTCCACTTT
CDR3 protein: CASSVDSSYNSPLHF

J gene: TRBJ1-2
D gene: TRBD1
V gene: TRBV19
clone size: -
CDR3 DNA: TGTGCCAGTAGTCTTCAGGGGGCGCATGGCTACACCTTC
CDR3 protein: CASSLQGAHGYTF

J gene: TRBJ2-2
D gene: -
V gene: TRBV5-1
clone size: -
CDR3 DNA: TGCGCCAGCAGCTTGGTCCCGGGGGCCTACACCGGGGAGCTGTTTTTT
CDR3 protein: CASSLVPGAYTGELFF

J gene: TRBJ1-2
D gene: -
V gene: TRBV9
clone size: -
CDR3 DNA: TGTGCCAGCAGCGGGGCGGCTCCCTATGGCTACACCTTC
CDR3 protein: CASSGAAPYGYTF

J gene: TRBJ2-2
D gene: -
V gene: TRBV7-2
clone size: -
CDR3 DNA: TGTGCCAGCTCAGGGGACTACACCGGGGAGCTGTTTTTT
CDR3 protein: CASSGDYTGELFF

J gene: TRBJ2-1
D gene: -
V gene: TRBV4-3
clone size: -
CDR3 DNA: TGCGCCAGCAGCCAGGATAAACAGTCCTACAATGAGCAGTTCTTC
CDR3 protein: CASSQDKQSYNEQFF

J gene: TRBJ2-2
D gene: TRBD1
V gene: TRBV7-2
clone size: -
CDR3 DNA: TGTGCCAGCAGCGCTCGGACAGGGGCCGGGGAGCTGTTTTTT
CDR3 protein: CASSARTGAGELFF

J gene: TRBJ1-5
D gene: -
V gene: TRBV6-6
clone size: few
CDR3 DNA: TGTGCCAGCAGTTATGGTGGGCATCAGCCCCAGCATTTT
CDR3 protein: CASSYGGHQPQHF

J gene: TRBJ2-7
D gene: -
V gene: TRBV6-5
clone size: -
CDR3 DNA: TGTGCCAGCACCGAAGGGGTTCCCAACTACGAGCAGTACTTC
CDR3 protein: CASTEGVPNYEQYF

J gene: TRBJ2-1
D gene: TRBD2
V gene: TRBV11-2
clone size: -
CDR3 DNA: TGTGCCAGCAGCCCGCCGGGACTAGCCTACGTGATTAATGAGTTCGGGCAGTTCTTC
CDR3 protein: CASSPPGLAYVINEFGQFF

J gene: TRBJ1-2
D gene: -
V gene: TRBV5-1
clone size: -
CDR3 DNA: TGCGCCAGCAGCCCCACCAACTATGGCTACACCTTC
CDR3 protein: CASSPTNYGYTF

J gene: TRBJ1-4
D gene: -
V gene: TRBV5-6
clone size: -
CDR3 DNA: TGTGCCAGCAGCTCATACATACAGGGAGTCCGCGAAAAACTGTTTTTT
CDR3 protein: CASSSYIQGVREKLFF

J gene: TRBJ1-1
D gene: -
V gene: TRBV6-5
clone size: -
CDR3 DNA: TGTGCCAGCACCCCCCGCGGGAACACTGAAGCTTTCTTT
CDR3 protein: CASTPRGNTEAFF

J gene: TRBJ1-5
D gene: -
V gene: TRBV2
clone size: -
CDR3 DNA: TGTGCCAGCAGTCCCGACAGACAGCCCCAGCATTTT
CDR3 protein: CASSPDRQPQHF

J gene: TRBJ1-5
D gene: -
V gene: TRBV7-8
clone size: -
CDR3 DNA: TGTGCCAGCAGCCCGGTAGGGAGCAATCAGCCCCAGCATTTT
CDR3 protein: CASSPVGSNQPQHF

J gene: TRBJ2-5
D gene: TRBD1
V gene: TRBV10-3
clone size: -
CDR3 DNA: TGTGCCATCAGTTACGGACAGGGGCAAGAGACCCAGTACTTC
CDR3 protein: CAISYGQGQETQYF

J gene: TRBJ2-1
D gene: -
V gene: TRBV7-3
clone size: -
CDR3 DNA: TGTGCCAGCAGCTTAAAAGCGGGCGGTTACAATGAGCAGTTCTTC
CDR3 protein: CASSLKAGGYNEQFF

J gene: TRBJ1-5
D gene: -
V gene: TRBV2
clone size: few
CDR3 DNA: TGTGCCAGCCGGCAGGGTAAGCAGCCCCAGCATTTT
CDR3 protein: CASRQGKQPQHF

J gene: TRBJ1-3
D gene: -
V gene: TRBV9
clone size: once
CDR3 DNA: TGTGCCAGCAGCACTGGAGGGAGGATGCAGGGAAAATCGGGAAACACCATATATTTT
CDR3 protein: CASSTGGRMQGKSGNTIYF

J gene: TRBJ2-7
D gene: TRBD1
V gene: TRBV19
clone size: -
CDR3 DNA: TGTGCCAGTAGTATGGGACAGGGGGCATACGAGCAGTACTTC
CDR3 protein: CASSMGQGAYEQYF

J gene: TRBJ1-2
D gene: -
V gene: TRBV19
clone size: -
CDR3 DNA: TGTGCCAGTAGTATGAGTTTGGGAAGAGGAAATGGCTACACCTTC
CDR3 protein: CASSMSLGRGNGYTF

J gene: TRBJ2-2
D gene: -
V gene: TRBV10-1
clone size: -
CDR3 DNA: TGCGCCAGACAGGAGAACACCGGGGAGCTGTTTTTT
CDR3 protein: CARQENTGELFF

J gene: TRBJ1-1
D gene: -
V gene: TRBV5-6
clone size: -
CDR3 DNA: TGTGCCAGCAGCTTAGTGATTCGGGGGATGAACACTGAAGCTTTCTTT
CDR3 protein: CASSLVIRGMNTEAFF

J gene: TRBJ2-7
D gene: -
V gene: TRBV5-4
clone size: -
CDR3 DNA: TGTGCCAGCAGCTCGCCGTCCGGGACATCTTTCCGGGAGCAGTACTTC
CDR3 protein: CASSSPSGTSFREQYF

J gene: TRBJ1-4
D gene: -
V gene: TRBV7-2
clone size: -
CDR3 DNA: TGTGCCAGCAGCTCAGGGTGGTGGGGCGCAACTAATGAAAAACTGTTTTTT
CDR3 protein: CASSSGWWGATNEKLFF

J gene: TRBJ2-2
D gene: -
V gene: TRBV6-5
clone size: -
CDR3 DNA: TGTGCCAGCAGTTACCGCAGCACCGGGGAGCTGTTTTTT
CDR3 protein: CASSYRSTGELFF

J gene: TRBJ2-7
D gene: TRBD1
V gene: TRBV27
clone size: -
CDR3 DNA: TGTGCCAGCAGTTTTGCCCGAAACAGGGGATACGAGCAGTACTTC
CDR3 protein: CASSFARNRGYEQYF

J gene: TRBJ2-2
D gene: TRBD1
V gene: TRBV7-9
clone size: -
CDR3 DNA: TGTGCCAGCACCCTTCATGGGACAGTCAACACCGGGGAGCTGTTTTTT
CDR3 protein: CASTLHGTVNTGELFF

J gene: TRBJ2-6
D gene: TRBD1
V gene: TRBV2
clone size: -
CDR3 DNA: TGTGCCAGCAGGCCGGTTACAGGGGGCGCCAACGTCCTGACTTTC
CDR3 protein: CASRPVTGGANVLTF

J gene: TRBJ1-5
D gene: -
V gene: TRBV15
clone size: -
CDR3 DNA: TGTGCCACCACTTCGAAGAGGGGTATCCGTCAGCCCCAGCATTTT
CDR3 protein: CATTSKRGIRQPQHF

J gene: TRBJ2-2
D gene: -
V gene: TRBV9
clone size: once
CDR3 DNA: TGTGCCAGCAGCGTAATCAACACCGGGGAGCTGTTTTTT
CDR3 protein: CASSVINTGELFF

J gene: TRBJ1-1
D gene: -
V gene: TRBV18
clone size: -
CDR3 DNA: TGTGCCAGCTCACCACTAAGGAACACTGAAGCTTTCTTT
CDR3 protein: CASSPLRNTEAFF

J gene: TRBJ2-1
D gene: TRBD2
V gene: TRBV4-1
clone size: once
CDR3 DNA: TGCGCCAGCAGCCAGAAACCGGGACTAGCGGGGATCTACAATGAGCAGTTCTTC
CDR3 protein: CASSQKPGLAGIYNEQFF

J gene: TRBJ2-1
D gene: TRBD1
V gene: TRBV9
clone size: -
CDR3 DNA: TGTGCCAGCAGCTCAACAGGGGGCGGGAGCTACAATGAGCAGTTCTTC
CDR3 protein: CASSSTGGGSYNEQFF

J gene: TRBJ1-3
D gene: -
V gene: TRBV25-1
clone size: -
CDR3 DNA: TGTGCCAGCAGTATGGGGGGATCTGGAAACACCATATATTTT
CDR3 protein: CASSMGGSGNTIYF

J gene: TRBJ1-2
D gene: -
V gene: TRBV6-6
clone size: -
CDR3 DNA: TGTGCCAGCAAGGTCGCTAACTATGGCTACACCTTC
CDR3 protein: CASKVANYGYTF

J gene: TRBJ2-2
D gene: TRBD2
V gene: TRBV6-4
clone size: -
CDR3 DNA: TGTGCCAGCAGCCGCAGCGGGGAAACCGGGGAGCTGTTTTTT
CDR3 protein: CASSRSGETGELFF